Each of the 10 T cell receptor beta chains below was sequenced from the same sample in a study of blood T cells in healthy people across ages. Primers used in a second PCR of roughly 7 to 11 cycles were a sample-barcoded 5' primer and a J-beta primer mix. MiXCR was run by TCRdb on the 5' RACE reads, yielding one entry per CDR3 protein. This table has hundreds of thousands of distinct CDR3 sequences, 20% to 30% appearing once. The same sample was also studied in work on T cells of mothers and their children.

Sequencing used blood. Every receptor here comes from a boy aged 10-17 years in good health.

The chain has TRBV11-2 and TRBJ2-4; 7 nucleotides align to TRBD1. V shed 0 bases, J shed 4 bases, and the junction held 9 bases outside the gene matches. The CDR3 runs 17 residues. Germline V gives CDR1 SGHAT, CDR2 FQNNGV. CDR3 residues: CASSLDRGRDRKNIQYF. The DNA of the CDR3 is TGTGCCAGCAGCTTAGATCGGGGACGGGACAGAAAAAACATTCAGTACTTC.

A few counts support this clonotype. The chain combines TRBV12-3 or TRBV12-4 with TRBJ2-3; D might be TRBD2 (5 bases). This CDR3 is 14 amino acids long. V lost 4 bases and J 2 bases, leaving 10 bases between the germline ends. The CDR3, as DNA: TGTGCCAGCAGTTGGCAGCGGTACACAGATACGCAGTATTTT. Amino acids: CASSWQRYTDTQYF.

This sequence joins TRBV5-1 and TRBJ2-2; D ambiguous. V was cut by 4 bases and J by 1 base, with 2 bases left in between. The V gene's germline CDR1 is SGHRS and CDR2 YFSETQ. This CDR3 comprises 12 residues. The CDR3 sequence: CASSMNTGELFF. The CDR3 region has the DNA TGCGCCAGCAGCATGAACACCGGGGAGCTGTTTTTT.

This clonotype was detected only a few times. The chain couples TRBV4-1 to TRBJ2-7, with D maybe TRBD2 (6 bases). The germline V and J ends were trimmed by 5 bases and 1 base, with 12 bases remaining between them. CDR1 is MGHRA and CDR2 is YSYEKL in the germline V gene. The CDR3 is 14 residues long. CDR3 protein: CASSSGTYSYEQYF. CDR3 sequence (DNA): TGCGCCAGCAGCTCCGGGACTTATTCCTACGAGCAGTACTTC.

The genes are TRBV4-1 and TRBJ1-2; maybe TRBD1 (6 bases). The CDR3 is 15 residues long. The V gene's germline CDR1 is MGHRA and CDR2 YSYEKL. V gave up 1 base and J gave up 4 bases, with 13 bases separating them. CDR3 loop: CASSQGSTGIYGYTF. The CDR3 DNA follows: TGCGCCAGCAGCCAAGGTTCTACAGGGATCTATGGCTACACCTTC.

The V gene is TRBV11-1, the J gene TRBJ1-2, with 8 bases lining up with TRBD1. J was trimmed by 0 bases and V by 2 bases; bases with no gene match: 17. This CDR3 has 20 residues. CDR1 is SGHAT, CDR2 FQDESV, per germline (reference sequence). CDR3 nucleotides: TGTGCCAGCAGCTTATCGTACTTCTCGATGGACAGGGAGGCTAACTATGGCTACACCTTC. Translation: CASSLSYFSMDREANYGYTF.

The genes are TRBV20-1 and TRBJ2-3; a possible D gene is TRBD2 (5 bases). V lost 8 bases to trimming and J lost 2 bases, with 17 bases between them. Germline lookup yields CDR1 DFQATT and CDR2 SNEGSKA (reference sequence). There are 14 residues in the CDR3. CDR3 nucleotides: TGCAGTTCTAAAGCGGACCAGATCACAGATACGCAGTATTTT. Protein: CSSKADQITDTQYF.

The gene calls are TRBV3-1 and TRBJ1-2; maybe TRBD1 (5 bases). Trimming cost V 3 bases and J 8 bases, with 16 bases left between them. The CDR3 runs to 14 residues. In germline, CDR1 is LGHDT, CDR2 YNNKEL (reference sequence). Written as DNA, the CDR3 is TGTGCCAGCAGCCAGCTTGGTGGGGGAGAGGGCTACACCTTC. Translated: CASSQLGGGEGYTF. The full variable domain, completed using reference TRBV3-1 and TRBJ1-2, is DTAVSQTPKYLVTQMGNDKSIKCEQNLGHDTMYWYKQDSKKFLKIMFSYNNKELIINETVPNRFSPKSPDKAHLNLHINSLELGDSAVYFCASSQLGGGEGYTFGSGTRLTVV.

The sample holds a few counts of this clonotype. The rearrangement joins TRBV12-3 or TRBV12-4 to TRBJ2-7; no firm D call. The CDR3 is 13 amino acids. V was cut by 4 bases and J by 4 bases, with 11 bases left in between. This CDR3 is CASSYWTDYEQYF. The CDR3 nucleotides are TGTGCCAGCAGTTACTGGACGGATTACGAGCAGTACTTC.

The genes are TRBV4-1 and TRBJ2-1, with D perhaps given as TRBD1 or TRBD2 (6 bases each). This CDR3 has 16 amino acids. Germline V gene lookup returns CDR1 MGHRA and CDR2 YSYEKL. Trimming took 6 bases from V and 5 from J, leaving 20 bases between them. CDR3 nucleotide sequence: TGCGCCAGCAGTAAAGAAGGGGGGACCCAAAACAATGAGCAGTTCTTC. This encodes CASSKEGGTQNNEQFF.